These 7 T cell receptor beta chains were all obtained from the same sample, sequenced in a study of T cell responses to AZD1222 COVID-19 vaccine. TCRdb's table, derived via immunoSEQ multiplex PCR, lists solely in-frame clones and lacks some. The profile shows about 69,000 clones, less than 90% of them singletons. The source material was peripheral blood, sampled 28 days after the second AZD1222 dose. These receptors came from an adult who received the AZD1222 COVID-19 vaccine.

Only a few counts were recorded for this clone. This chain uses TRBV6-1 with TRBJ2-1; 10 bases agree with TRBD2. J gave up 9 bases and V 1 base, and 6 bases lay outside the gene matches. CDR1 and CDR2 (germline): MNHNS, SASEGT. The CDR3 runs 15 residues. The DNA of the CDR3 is TGTGCCAGCAGTGAAGGGTGGCTAGCGGGAGTTGAGCAGTTCTTC. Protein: CASSEGWLAGVEQFF.

DNA of the CDR3: TGTGCCAGCAGCCCGATACTTGAGACCTACGAGCAGTACTTC. Its protein is CASSPILETYEQYF. The rearrangement uses TRBV7-9 and TRBJ2-7, with no clear D. Germline V gives CDR1 SEHNR, CDR2 FQNEAQ (reference sequence). This CDR3 is 14 amino acids long. Trimming removed 5 bases at V and 2 bases at J, with 13 bases between.

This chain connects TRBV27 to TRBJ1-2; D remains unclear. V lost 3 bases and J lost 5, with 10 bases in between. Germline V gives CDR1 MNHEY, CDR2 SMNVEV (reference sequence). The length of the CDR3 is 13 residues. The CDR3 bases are TGTGCCAGCAGTTTTAGTCCGGATTATGGCTACACCTTC. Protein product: CASSFSPDYGYTF.

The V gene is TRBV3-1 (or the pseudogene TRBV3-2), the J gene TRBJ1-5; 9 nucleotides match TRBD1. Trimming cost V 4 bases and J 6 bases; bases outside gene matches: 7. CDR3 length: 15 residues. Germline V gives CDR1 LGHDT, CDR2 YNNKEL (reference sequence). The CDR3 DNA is TGTGCCAGCAGCCTGGGACAGGGAGGCGGTCAGCCCCAGCATTTT. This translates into CASSLGQGGGQPQHF.

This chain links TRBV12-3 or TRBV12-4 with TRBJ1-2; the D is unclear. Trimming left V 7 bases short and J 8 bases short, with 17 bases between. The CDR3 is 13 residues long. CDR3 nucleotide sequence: TGTGCCAGCATAGCCCATCCACAAGACGGCTACACCTTC. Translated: CASIAHPQDGYTF.

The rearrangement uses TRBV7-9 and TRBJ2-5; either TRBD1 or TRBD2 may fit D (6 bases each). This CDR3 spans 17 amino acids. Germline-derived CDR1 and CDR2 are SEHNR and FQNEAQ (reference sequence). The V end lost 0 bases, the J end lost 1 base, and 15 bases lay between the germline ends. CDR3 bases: TGTGCCAGCAGCTTAGCGGGTGGGGGGCTGTTCCAAGAGACCCAGTACTTC. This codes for CASSLAGGGLFQETQYF.

The CDR3 DNA reads as TGTGCCAGCAGCGAAACGGGGGTCTCCTACAATGAGCAGTTCTTC. It translates to CASSETGVSYNEQFF. V and J are TRBV9 and TRBJ2-1; TRBD2 is a possible D gene (6 bases). With 3 bases removed from V and 0 bases from J, the gap between germline ends came to 10 bases. Germline V lookup: CDR1 SGDLS, CDR2 YYNGEE. The CDR3 has 15 amino acids. Variable domain in full (rest from reference TRBV9 and TRBJ2-1): DSGVTQTPKHLITATGQRVTLRCSPRSGDLSVYWYQQSLDQGLQFLIQYYNGEERAKGNILERFSAQQFPDLHSELNLSSLELGDSALYFCASSETGVSYNEQFFGPGTRLTVL.